Listed here are 5 T cell receptor beta chains from one sample, sequenced in a study of T cell changes during pregnancy in multiple sclerosis. Produced via immunoSEQ multiplex PCR; TCRdb's table is partial and in-frame only. In the table there are some 68,000 clones, 92% of which are singletons. Here the sequenced sample was peripheral blood, taken in the second trimester of pregnancy. The receptor set was obtained from a female donor in good health, enrolled as a control in a pregnancy study.

This clone was detected only once. The rearrangement joins TRBV30 to TRBJ1-3; D might be TRBD1 (6 bases). The germline gives CDR1 GTSNPN, CDR2 SVGIG (reference sequence). Trimming removed 2 bases at V and 2 bases at J, with 13 bases between. The CDR3 is made up of 15 amino acids. CDR3 residues: CAWSPASGAGNTIYF. The CDR3 nucleotides are TGTGCCTGGAGTCCCGCTTCAGGGGCTGGAAACACCATATATTTT.

This chain joins TRBV27 and TRBJ2-1, with 12 bases aligning to TRBD2. The CDR3 spans 15 residues. Germline V lookup: CDR1 MNHEY, CDR2 SMNVEV (reference sequence). The V gene end was trimmed by 3 bases and the J gene end by 7 bases; junction bases not matched to a gene: 4. DNA for the CDR3: TGTGCCAGCAGTTTGTGGACTAGCGGGGCAAATGAGCAGTTCTTC. Encoded protein: CASSLWTSGANEQFF.

The chain uses TRBV5-4 and TRBJ2-1; 8 bases are shared with TRBD2. The germline gives CDR1 SGHNT, CDR2 YYREEE (reference sequence). With V trimmed by 0 bases and J by 9 bases, 8 bases remained unmatched. CDR3 length: 15 amino acids. DNA of the CDR3: TGTGCCAGCAGCTTGGGGGGGCGGGAGGTAGTTGAGCAGTTCTTC. It codes for CASSLGGREVVEQFF.

CDR3 protein: CASSRLATNEKLFF. CDR3 sequence (DNA): TGTGCCAGCAGTCGACTTGCAACTAATGAAAAACTGTTTTTT. V gene TRBV27 combines with J gene TRBJ1-4; D uncertain. V lost 5 bases and J 0 bases, leaving 7 bases between the germline ends. CDR1 is MNHEY and CDR2 is SMNVEV in the germline V gene (reference sequence). CDR3 length: 14 residues.

The V and J genes are TRBV6-6 and TRBJ2-2; 7 bases are shared with TRBD1. CDR1 and CDR2 (germline): MNHNY, SVGAGI (reference sequence). The trim removed 2 bases at V and 3 bases at J, leaving 6 bases unmatched. CDR3 size: 16 residues. This CDR3 is CASSYLGGSDTGELFF. CDR3 DNA: TGTGCCAGCAGTTACCTAGGGGGCTCAGACACCGGGGAGCTGTTTTTT.